This is a list of T cell receptor beta chains from one sample in a study of cytomegalovirus exposure and HLA in healthy donors. TCRdb's copy holds only in-frame clones and misses some; the assay was immunoSEQ multiplex PCR. The sample yields 150,000 to 200,000 clones, 84% seen once. The specimen was PBMCs. The source of these receptors is a boy aged 5 to 17 in good health and CMV-seronegative. Both conserved end residues are part of each CDR3. A D gene is named only where the DNA matches it firmly. The size entry is marked missing in some rows and otherwise reads once, few, many or a size class.

v_call,clone_size,d_call,j_call,cdr3_nt,cdr3_aa
TRBV4-3,-,-,TRBJ2-3,TGCGCCAGCAGCCAAAACCTCAGGGGTGATACGCAGTATTTT,CASSQNLRGDTQYF
TRBV28,-,TRBD1,TRBJ2-7,TGTGCCAGCATTAGGGGGACAGGGGCCTCCTACGAGCAGTACTTC,CASIRGTGASYEQYF
TRBV7-9,-,TRBD1,TRBJ2-7,TGTGCCAGCAGCTTAAGTGGGACAGGGGCCTACGAGCAGTACTTC,CASSLSGTGAYEQYF
TRBV30,-,-,TRBJ2-7,TGTGCCTGGAGTGTATTCCCCCTGCGCGGTGGCGAGCAGTACTTC,CAWSVFPLRGGEQYF
TRBV28,-,-,TRBJ1-2,TGTGCCAGCAGTTTTGCAGGTGCCAACTATGGCTACACCTTC,CASSFAGANYGYTF
TRBV6-5,few,TRBD1,TRBJ1-2,TGTGCCAGCAGTCGGGACAGAGCCCATGGCTACACCTTC,CASSRDRAHGYTF
TRBV4-1,-,-,TRBJ1-1,TGCGCCAGCAGCCAAGAAGCCGGGAACACTGAAGCTTTCTTT,CASSQEAGNTEAFF
TRBV6-5,-,TRBD2,TRBJ2-2,TGTGCCAGCAGTTACGCTAGCGGGGTCACCGGGGAGCTGTTTTTT,CASSYASGVTGELFF
TRBV6-5,-,-,TRBJ2-2,TGTGCCAGCACCCCCAGGGCTGACACCGGGGAGCTGTTTTTT,CASTPRADTGELFF
TRBV7-9,-,TRBD1,TRBJ1-2,TGTGCCACCGTAAACAGGGGCCGGGGCTACACCTTC,CATVNRGRGYTF
TRBV28,-,-,TRBJ2-7,TGTGCCAGCAGAGGGCAGGGGTTCCACGAGCAGTACTTC,CASRGQGFHEQYF
TRBV7-9,-,-,TRBJ2-3,TGTGCCAGCAGCTTAGGATGGAGTGGGAGCGCAGATACGCAGTATTTT,CASSLGWSGSADTQYF
TRBV27,-,TRBD2,TRBJ2-3,TGTGCCAGCAGTTTATCAGGGCTAGCGGGAGTGGGAACAGATACGCAGTATTTT,CASSLSGLAGVGTDTQYF
TRBV5-1,-,-,TRBJ1-3,TGCGCCAGCAGCTTGACCAGCTCTGGAAACACCATATATTTT,CASSLTSSGNTIYF
TRBV9,-,-,TRBJ2-2,TGTGCCAGCAGCGAGAAGAGTGGAGCCGGGGAGCTGTTTTTT,CASSEKSGAGELFF
TRBV28,-,TRBD2,TRBJ2-5,TGTGCCAGCAGAATTTCAAAAGCGGGAGGGGGTGAGACCCAGTACTTC,CASRISKAGGGETQYF
TRBV4-3,once,TRBD2,TRBJ2-1,TGCGCCAGCAGCCAAGAGGGAGGGAATGAGCAGTTCTTC,CASSQEGGNEQFF
TRBV6-4,few,-,TRBJ2-1,TGTGCCACCTCCCTGGTAGGAGAGGCCTACAATGAGCAGTTCTTC,CATSLVGEAYNEQFF
TRBV6-5,-,TRBD2,TRBJ2-1,TGTGCCAGCAGTTACGGGCGGGGGGGCCGTCACAATGAGCAGTTCTTC,CASSYGRGGRHNEQFF
TRBV6-1,-,-,TRBJ1-1,TGTGCCAGCAGTGAAGTGGGAGTGAACACTGAAGCTTTCTTT,CASSEVGVNTEAFF
TRBV7-2,-,-,TRBJ1-5,TGTGCCAGCAGCTTAGGATTTCAGGGTCTAGGAGTTCAGCCCCAGCATTTT,CASSLGFQGLGVQPQHF
TRBV12-5,-,-,TRBJ1-1,TGTGCTAGTGGTTACGCTCGGGGAGCTTTCTTT,CASGYARGAFF